Shown below are 5 T cell receptor beta chains from a single sample sequenced in a study of CD8+CD57+ T cells in acquired aplastic anemia. According to the study, genomic DNA was the template for TCR beta VDJ and CDR3 profiling. Each CDR3 protein gets one entry after TCRdb re-called the reads with MiXCR. Of 150,000 to 200,000 distinct CDR3 sequences listed, less than 60% are singletons. In patients chosen for sequencing, flow cytometry had shown CD8+CD57+ cell expansion. Sequences were obtained from sorted CD4+, CD8+, or CD8+CD57+ T cells (not recorded which) from PBMCs. The source of these receptors is a human donor with aplastic anemia.

V gene TRBV19 combines with J gene TRBJ2-5, with 9 bases matching TRBD1. V lost 3 bases and J lost 7; bases outside the gene matches: 9. Germline CDR1 LNHDA, CDR2 SQIVND (reference sequence). CDR3 length: 15 residues. The CDR3 loop is CASSIVGQGFGTQYF. CDR3 nucleotides: TGTGCCAGTAGTATTGTCGGACAGGGGTTCGGGACCCAGTACTTC.

This clonotype was counted at least ten times. This chain links TRBV20-1 with TRBJ2-3; TRBD1 matches 11 bases. Per the germline V gene, CDR1 is DFQATT and CDR2 is SNEGSKA (reference sequence). The CDR3 is 18 amino acids. V lost 6 bases and J lost 0; bases outside the gene matches: 14. The CDR3 DNA reads as TGCAGTGCCCAGGTTTGGACAGGGGGCCCTACTAGCACAGATACGCAGTATTTT. Encoded protein: CSAQVWTGGPTSTDTQYF.

The DNA for the CDR3 is TGTGCCACAAACCTTTTTACAGGGTTCCACGAGCAGTACTTC. Its protein is CATNLFTGFHEQYF. The J gene is TRBJ2-7, the V gene TRBV6-1; D might be TRBD1 (6 bases). The CDR3 sequence is 14 residues long. The germline gives CDR1 MNHNS, CDR2 SASEGT. The V end lost 10 bases, the J end lost 5 bases, and 21 bases lay between the germline ends.

V gene TRBV30 combines with J gene TRBJ2-2; D is uncertain. CDR1 is GTSNPN, CDR2 SVGIG, per germline (reference sequence). V gave up 4 bases and J gave up 3 bases, with 12 bases separating them. The length of the CDR3 is 14 residues. In nucleotides, the CDR3 is TGTGCCTGGACGACCCTCGACTACACCGGGGAGCTGTTTTTT. It yields the protein CAWTTLDYTGELFF.

This clonotype was observed at least ten times. The chain carries TRBV24-1 and TRBJ1-1; D remains unclear. CDR1 KGHDR and CDR2 SFDVKD come from the germline V gene. V was trimmed by 9 bases and J by 0 bases, leaving 19 bases between them. The CDR3 is 16 amino acids. As DNA, the CDR3 is TGTGCCACCGTGGCACCGAACGCCCCCGTGAACACTGAAGCTTTCTTT. It encodes CATVAPNAPVNTEAFF.